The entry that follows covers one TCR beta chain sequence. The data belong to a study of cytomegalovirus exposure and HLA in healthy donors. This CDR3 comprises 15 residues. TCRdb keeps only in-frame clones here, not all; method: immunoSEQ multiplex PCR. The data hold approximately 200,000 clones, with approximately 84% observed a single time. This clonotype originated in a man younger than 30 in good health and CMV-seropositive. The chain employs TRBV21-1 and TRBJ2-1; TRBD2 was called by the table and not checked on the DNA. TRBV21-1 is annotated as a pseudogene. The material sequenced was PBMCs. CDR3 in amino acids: CASIKPHSSYNEQFF. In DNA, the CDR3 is TGTGCCAGCATTAAGCCTCATAGCTCCTACAATGAGCAGTTCTTC.